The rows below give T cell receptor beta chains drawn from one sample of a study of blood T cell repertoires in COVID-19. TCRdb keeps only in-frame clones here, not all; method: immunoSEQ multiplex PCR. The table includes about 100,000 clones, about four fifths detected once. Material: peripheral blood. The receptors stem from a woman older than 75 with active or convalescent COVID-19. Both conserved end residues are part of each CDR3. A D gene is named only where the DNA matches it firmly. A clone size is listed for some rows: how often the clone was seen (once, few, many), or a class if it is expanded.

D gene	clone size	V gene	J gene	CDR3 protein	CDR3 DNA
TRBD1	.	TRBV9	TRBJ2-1	CASSVTGDSYNEQFF	TGTGCCAGCAGCGTAACAGGGGACTCCTACAATGAGCAGTTCTTC
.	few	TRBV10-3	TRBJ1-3	CAIGQGNTIYF	TGTGCCATCGGACAGGGAAACACCATATATTTT
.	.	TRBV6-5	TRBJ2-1	CAGGFSYNEQFF	TGTGCCGGGGGCTTCTCCTACAATGAGCAGTTCTTC
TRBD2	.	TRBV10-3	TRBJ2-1	CAISESGSSYNEQFF	TGTGCCATCAGTGAAAGCGGGAGCTCCTACAATGAGCAGTTCTTC
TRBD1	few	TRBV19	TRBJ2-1	CASSIAGQDNNEQFF	TGTGCCAGTAGTATCGCCGGACAGGACAACAATGAGCAGTTCTTC
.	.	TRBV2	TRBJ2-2	CASAPGVTTGELFF	TGTGCCAGCGCGCCCGGGGTAACGACCGGGGAGCTGTTTTTT
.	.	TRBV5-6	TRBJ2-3	CASSLGGDPTDTQYF	TGTGCCAGCAGCTTGGGGGGGGACCCGACAGATACGCAGTATTTT
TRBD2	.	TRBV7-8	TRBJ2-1	CASSTHQLAGGTYNEQFF	TGTGCCAGCAGCACCCACCAACTAGCGGGAGGGACCTACAATGAGCAGTTCTTC
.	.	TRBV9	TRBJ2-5	CASSPQAIQETQYF	TGTGCCAGCAGCCCTCAGGCGATCCAAGAGACCCAGTACTTC
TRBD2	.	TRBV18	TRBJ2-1	CASSLGGLAGGNEQFF	TGTGCCAGCTCCCTCGGGGGGCTAGCGGGAGGGAATGAGCAGTTCTTC
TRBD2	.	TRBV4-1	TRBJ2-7	CASSFSWGSSGTSYEQYF	TGCGCCAGCAGCTTTTCCTGGGGGTCTAGCGGGACGTCCTACGAGCAGTACTTC
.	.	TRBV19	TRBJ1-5	CASSIVRVGNQPQHF	TGTGCCAGTAGTATAGTTCGGGTTGGCAATCAGCCCCAGCATTTT
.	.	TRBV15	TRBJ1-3	CATSRTGHRSGNTIYF	TGTGCCACCAGCAGGACGGGACATCGCTCTGGAAACACCATATATTTT
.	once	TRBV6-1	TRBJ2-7	CASSEIYEQYF	TGTGCCAGCAGTGAAATATACGAGCAGTACTTC
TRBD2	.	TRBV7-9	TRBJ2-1	CASSLLAGNNEQFF	TGTGCCAGCAGCTTACTAGCGGGAAACAATGAGCAGTTCTTC
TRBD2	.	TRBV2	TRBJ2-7	CASSELGLAGSGEQYF	TGTGCCAGCAGTGAGCTCGGACTAGCGGGTTCAGGAGAGCAGTACTTC
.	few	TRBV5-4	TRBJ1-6	CASSFDRHNSPLHF	TGTGCCAGCAGCTTTGACAGGCATAATTCACCCCTCCACTTT
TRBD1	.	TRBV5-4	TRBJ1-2	CASTGTEANYGYTF	TGTGCCAGCACAGGGACAGAGGCTAACTATGGCTACACCTTC
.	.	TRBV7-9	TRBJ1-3	CASSLGGPSGNTIYF	TGTGCCAGCAGCTTGGGGGGGCCCTCTGGAAACACCATATATTTT
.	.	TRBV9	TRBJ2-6	CASSVDRSSSGANVLTF	TGTGCCAGCAGCGTTGACAGGTCTAGCTCTGGGGCCAACGTCCTGACTTTC
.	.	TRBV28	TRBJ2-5	CASSFGGRRQETQYF	TGTGCCAGCAGTTTCGGGGGGCGGAGGCAAGAGACCCAGTACTTC
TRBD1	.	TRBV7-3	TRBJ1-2	CASSPTGIGGYTF	TGTGCCAGCAGCCCGACAGGGATCGGTGGCTACACCTTC
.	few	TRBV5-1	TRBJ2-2	CASSLRGAQMAGELFF	TGCGCCAGCAGCTTGCGGGGGGCGCAAATGGCCGGGGAGCTGTTTTTT
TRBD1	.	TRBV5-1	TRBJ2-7	CASSWDRGQTYEQYF	TGCGCCAGCAGTTGGGACAGGGGGCAAACCTACGAGCAGTACTTC
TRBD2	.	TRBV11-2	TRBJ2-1	CASSGKGLAGGTSYNEQFF	TGTGCCAGCAGCGGCAAGGGACTAGCGGGAGGAACGTCCTACAATGAGCAGTTCTTC
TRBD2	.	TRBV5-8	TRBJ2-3	CASSSSGRADTQYF	TGTGCCAGCAGCTCTAGCGGGAGGGCCGATACGCAGTATTTT
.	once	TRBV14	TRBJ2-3	CASTGNTDTQYF	TGTGCCAGCACGGGTAACACAGATACGCAGTATTTT
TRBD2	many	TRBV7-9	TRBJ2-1	CATSGREVWNEQFF	TGTGCCACCTCCGGCCGGGAGGTTTGGAATGAGCAGTTCTTC
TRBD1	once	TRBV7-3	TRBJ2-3	CASSLNQEDRISF	TGTGCCAGCAGCTTAAACCAGGAGGACAGGATCTCTTTT
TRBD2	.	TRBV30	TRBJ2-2	CAWREREAKNTGELFF	TGTGCCTGGAGGGAGCGGGAGGCCAAAAACACCGGGGAGCTGTTTTTT
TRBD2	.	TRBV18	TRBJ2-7	CASSPRRGSTYEQYF	TGTGCCAGCTCACCGCGGCGGGGGTCTACCTACGAGCAGTACTTC
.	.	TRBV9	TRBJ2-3	CASSYLEGELADTQYF	TGTGCCAGCAGCTACCTAGAGGGGGAGCTAGCAGATACGCAGTATTTT
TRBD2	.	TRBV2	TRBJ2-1	CASTSGGKGNEQFF	TGTGCCAGCACCAGCGGGGGGAAAGGCAATGAGCAGTTCTTC
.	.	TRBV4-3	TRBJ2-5	CASSPTMNSEETQYF	TGCGCCAGCAGCCCAACTATGAACTCGGAAGAGACCCAGTACTTC
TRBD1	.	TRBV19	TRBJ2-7	CASSNRQGYYEQYF	TGTGCCAGTAGTAATCGACAGGGATACTACGAGCAGTACTTC
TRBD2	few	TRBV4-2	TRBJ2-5	CASSQPGTSGGGVAQYF	TGTGCCAGCAGCCAACCGGGGACTAGCGGAGGGGGGGTGGCCCAGTACTTC
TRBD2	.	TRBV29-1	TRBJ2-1	CSVEGLATTYNEQFF	TGCAGCGTTGAGGGACTAGCGACTACCTACAATGAGCAGTTCTTC
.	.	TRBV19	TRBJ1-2	CATTYTRGYGYTF	TGTGCCACCACTTACACCCGGGGCTATGGCTACACCTTC
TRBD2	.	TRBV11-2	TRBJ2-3	CASSLDPTLGLADTDTQYF	TGTGCCAGCAGCTTAGATCCCACCCTCGGACTAGCAGACACAGATACGCAGTATTTT
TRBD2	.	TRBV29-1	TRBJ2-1	CSARLAENNEQFF	TGCAGCGCCAGACTAGCGGAAAACAATGAGCAGTTCTTC
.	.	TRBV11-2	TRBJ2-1	CASSLISTLAVSSYNEQFF	TGTGCCAGCAGCTTAATCTCCACCCTCGCGGTGAGCTCCTACAATGAGCAGTTCTTC
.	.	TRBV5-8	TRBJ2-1	CASSLDLSRNEQFF	TGTGCCAGCAGCTTGGACCTATCGCGCAATGAGCAGTTCTTC
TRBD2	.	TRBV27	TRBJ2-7	CASSLQAGDLSYEQYF	TGTGCCAGCAGTTTACAAGCGGGAGACCTCTCCTACGAGCAGTACTTC
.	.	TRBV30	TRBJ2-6	CAWSPRDKTNVLTF	TGTGCCTGGAGTCCCCGGGACAAAACCAACGTCCTGACTTTC
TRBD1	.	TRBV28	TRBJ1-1	CASSFYPARTGNNEAFF	TGTGCCAGCAGTTTCTACCCAGCAAGGACAGGAAATAATGAAGCTTTCTTT
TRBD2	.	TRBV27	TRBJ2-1	CASRLGASGGNEQFF	TGTGCCAGCAGGTTAGGGGCTAGCGGGGGGAATGAGCAGTTCTTC
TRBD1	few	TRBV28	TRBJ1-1	CASSPTRQGFRAEAFF	TGTGCCAGCAGTCCGACCCGACAGGGATTTAGGGCTGAAGCTTTCTTT
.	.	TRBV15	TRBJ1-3	CATASQGNTIYF	TGTGCCACCGCTAGCCAGGGAAACACCATATATTTT
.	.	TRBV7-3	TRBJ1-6	CASSWGVLGSPLHF	TGTGCCAGCAGCTGGGGGGTACTGGGTTCACCCCTCCACTTT
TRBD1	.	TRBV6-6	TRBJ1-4	CASSRQGTNEKLFF	TGTGCCAGCAGCCGACAGGGAACTAATGAAAAACTGTTTTTT
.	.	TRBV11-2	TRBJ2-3	CASSWRALGSPDTQYF	TGTGCCAGCAGCTGGAGGGCCCTTGGAAGTCCAGATACGCAGTATTTT
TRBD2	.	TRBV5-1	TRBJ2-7	CASSLGGTSEYYEQYF	TGCGCCAGCAGCTTGGGAGGGACTAGCGAATACTACGAGCAGTACTTC
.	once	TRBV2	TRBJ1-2	CASAREGNYGYTF	TGTGCCAGCGCTAGAGAGGGAAACTATGGCTACACCTTC
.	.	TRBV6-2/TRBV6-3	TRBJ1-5	CASSPLDRGDQPQHF	TGTGCCAGCAGTCCCCTAGATAGGGGTGATCAGCCCCAGCATTTT
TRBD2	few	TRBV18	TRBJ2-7	CASSKRESPYEQYF	TGTGCCAGCTCAAAGCGGGAGTCCCCCTACGAGCAGTACTTC
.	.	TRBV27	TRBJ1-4	CASSATAYSEKLFF	TGTGCCAGCAGTGCGACAGCTTACTCTGAAAAACTGTTTTTT
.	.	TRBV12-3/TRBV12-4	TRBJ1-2	CASTSVGGYGYTF	TGTGCCAGCACTTCTGTCGGGGGCTATGGCTACACCTTC
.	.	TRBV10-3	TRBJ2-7	CAIRKDPLGDEQYF	TGTGCCATCAGGAAAGACCCCCTCGGGGACGAGCAGTACTTC
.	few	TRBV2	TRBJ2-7	CASRLSRGMSYEQYF	TGTGCCAGCAGACTGTCTAGGGGGATGTCCTACGAGCAGTACTTC